The 14 T cell receptor beta chains reported below all come from one sample, sequenced in a study of T cell clonotyping in hematopoietic cell transplantation. Libraries were prepared by immunoSEQ multiplex PCR; TCRdb keeps only in-frame clonotypes and omits some of them. The table records around 9,800 clones, roughly 89% of them present only once. The material sequenced was PBMCs, taken 180 days after allogeneic stem cell transplant. The receptors come from a male patient aged 60 to 75 who had an allogeneic stem cell transplant from an unrelated donor, so the T cells may come from the graft donor. Some clones in this sample may be carry-over from other donors' samples.

The chain is built from TRBV2 and TRBJ2-7, with 11 bases fitting TRBD1. CDR1 and CDR2 (germline): SNHLY, FYNNEI. The CDR3 has 13 residues. J was trimmed by 6 bases and V by 6 bases; bases with no gene match: 4. The chain's CDR3 is CASSGQGAGEQYF. CDR3 DNA: TGTGCCAGCAGCGGACAGGGGGCCGGCGAGCAGTACTTC.

The chain links TRBV5-6 to TRBJ1-1; no clear D. The V gene lost 3 bases and the J gene lost 0 bases, with 9 bases spanning the gap. The CDR3 runs to 14 residues. CDR1 and CDR2 (germline): SGHDT, YYEEEE. The CDR3 region is CASSYQAVNTEAFF. In DNA form, the CDR3 reads TGTGCCAGCAGCTATCAAGCAGTGAACACTGAAGCTTTCTTT.

The genes are TRBV4-1 and TRBJ2-1, with unresolved D. Germline-derived CDR1 and CDR2 are MGHRA and YSYEKL. This CDR3 is 12 amino acids long. The V gene lost 4 bases and the J gene lost 5 bases, with 6 bases spanning the gap. CDR3 DNA: TGCGCCAGCAGCCCTACAAACAATGAGCAGTTCTTC. Translating it yields CASSPTNNEQFF.

The chain employs TRBV4-3 and TRBJ2-7; no clear D gene. This CDR3 has 15 amino acids. V was trimmed by 1 base and J by 6 bases, leaving 16 bases between them. The germline gives CDR1 LGHNA, CDR2 YSLEER. This CDR3 reads CASSQGGLLGGEQYF. CDR3 sequence (DNA): TGCGCCAGCAGCCAAGGAGGCCTTTTGGGCGGCGAGCAGTACTTC.

This rearrangement joins TRBV9 to TRBJ2-3, with 10 nucleotides matching TRBD1. The J segment lost 5 bases and the V segment lost 5 bases, leaving 5 bases of the junction unmatched. This CDR3 is 14 amino acids long. The germline CDR1 and CDR2 sequences are SGDLS and YYNGEE. CDR3 coding DNA: TGTGCCAGCAGAGGGGACAGGGGTCGAGATACGCAGTATTTT. Translated, it gives CASRGDRGRDTQYF.

The J gene is TRBJ1-1, the V gene TRBV25-1; 7 bases fit TRBD1. Germline CDR1 is MGHDK and CDR2 is SYGVNS. The CDR3 length is 16 residues. J gave up 3 bases and V 3 bases, and 10 bases lay outside the gene matches. Here the CDR3 DNA reads TGTGCCAGCAGTGATGAAGGAAAGACAGGGTACACTGAAGCTTTCTTT. Encoded protein: CASSDEGKTGYTEAFF.

V and J are TRBV28 and TRBJ2-7; D possibly corresponds to TRBD1 (7 bases). This CDR3 is 14 amino acids long. Trimming pared 2 bases from V and 9 bases from J, leaving 17 bases between. Germline V gene data show CDR1 as MDHEN and CDR2 as SYDVKM. CDR3 amino acids: CASSLGQVQAGQYF. The CDR3 DNA follows: TGTGCCAGCAGTTTAGGACAGGTCCAAGCGGGGCAGTACTTC.

The table lists this clone with a few counts. The gene calls are TRBV7-2 and TRBJ2-2, with TRBD1 identical over 8 bases. The germline gives CDR1 SGHTA, CDR2 FQGNSA. The CDR3 has 16 amino acids. The trim removed 0 bases at V and 5 bases at J, leaving 5 bases unmatched. The CDR3 DNA is TGTGCCAGCAGCTTAGCACTTAACAGGGGGACCGGGGAGCTGTTTTTT. It encodes CASSLALNRGTGELFF.

The chain carries TRBV7-2 and TRBJ1-4; 11 nucleotides line up with TRBD1. CDR1 and CDR2 (germline): SGHTA, FQGNSA. V shed 2 bases, J shed 12 bases, and the junction held 2 bases outside the gene matches. The CDR3 contains 13 residues. CDR3 in amino acids: CASSLRDRGELFF. Here the CDR3 DNA reads TGTGCCAGCAGCTTACGGGACAGGGGGGAACTGTTTTTT.

The chain employs TRBV5-1 and TRBJ1-2; 7 bases match TRBD1. Germline CDR1 is SGHRS and CDR2 is YFSETQ. V shed 4 bases, J shed 0 bases, and the junction held 6 bases outside the gene matches. The CDR3 has 15 residues. This CDR3 reads CASSLTGDPNYGYTF. CDR3 nucleotides: TGCGCCAGCAGCCTAACAGGGGACCCTAACTATGGCTACACCTTC.

This chain links TRBV6-1 with TRBJ2-3, with D unresolved. Trimming stripped 8 bases from V and 5 bases from J, with 17 bases between. This CDR3 region has 14 residues. Germline V gene sequence: CDR1 MNHNS, CDR2 SASEGT. The CDR3 DNA reads TGTGCCAGCGCCCCCGACGGAGTTGGAGATACGCAGTATTTT. This encodes CASAPDGVGDTQYF.

This rearrangement joins TRBV4-1 to TRBJ1-1, with D unresolved. Germline-derived CDR1 and CDR2 are MGHRA and YSYEKL. The V gene lost 4 bases and the J gene lost 0 bases, with 9 bases spanning the gap. The CDR3 has 14 residues. The CDR3 sequence: CASSPRALNTEAFF. Here the CDR3 DNA reads TGCGCCAGCAGCCCTCGGGCCCTGAACACTGAAGCTTTCTTT.

The chain combines TRBV10-3 with TRBJ1-2; weak D call: TRBD1 (6 bases). There are 18 residues in the CDR3. CDR1 is ENHRY and CDR2 is SYGVKD in the germline V gene. V was trimmed by 5 bases and J by 5 bases, leaving 27 bases between them. The CDR3 sequence: CAISSYLLQGTWTYGYTF. The CDR3, as DNA: TGTGCCATCAGTTCTTACCTCCTCCAGGGGACATGGACTTATGGCTACACCTTC.

The V gene is TRBV2, the J gene TRBJ1-5; D remains unclear. Germline-derived CDR1 and CDR2 are SNHLY and FYNNEI. Trimming stripped 8 bases from V and 1 base from J, with 6 bases between. The CDR3 spans 12 residues. CDR3: CASCDSNQPQHF. CDR3 coding DNA: TGTGCCAGCTGCGACAGCAATCAGCCCCAGCATTTT.